This T cell receptor (beta chain) emerged from a study of Graves' ophthalmopathy and Graves' hyperthyroidism. Amplified material comprised TCR beta CDR3 regions derived from RNA transcripts. First-round RT-PCR with HTBI primers preceded a second-round multiplex PCR. Each CDR3 protein is one row after TCRdb ran MiXCR on the multiplex PCR reads. The data contain around 15,000 distinct CDR3 sequences, roughly 50% of them seen just once; the ten biggest clones take up less than 30%. PBMCs were isolated from an approximately 10 ml sample of fresh peripheral blood. The CDR3 runs to 16 residues. CDR1 is LNHNV and CDR2 is YYDKDF in the germline V gene (reference sequence). Unmatched junction bases numbered 11, after V lost 5 bases and J lost 4 bases.

The source of this sequence is a woman aged 35 to 49 with stable Graves' hyperthyroidism. Sequencing was performed on peripheral blood. V and J are TRBV15 and TRBJ2-7; 10 nucleotides align to TRBD1. CDR3 in amino acids: CATSLKTGGDGYEQYF. CDR3 DNA: TGTGCCACCAGCTTGAAGACAGGGGGCGATGGGTACGAGCAGTACTTC. The full variable domain, completed using reference TRBV15 and TRBJ2-7, is DAMVIQNPRYQVTQFGKPVTLSCSQTLNHNVMYWYQQKSSQAPKLLFHYYDKDFNNEADTPDNFQSRRPNTSFCFLDIRSPGLGDTAMYLCATSLKTGGDGYEQYFGPGTRLTVT.